These 21 T cell receptor beta chains were all obtained from the same sample, sequenced in a study of Ad26.COV2.S vaccination and SARS-CoV-2 variants. The protocol was immunoSEQ multiplex PCR, while the TCRdb copy is restricted to in-frame clones and leaves out a portion. Here the sample spans hundreds of thousands of clones, approximately 88% being singletons. Treatment given: some 20 received Ad26.COV2.S at low or high dose, single or two shots; 5 received placebo; per-sample allocation not given. After the first vaccine or placebo injection, samples were drawn on day 63. The sample was peripheral blood, taken in a trial of Ad26.COV2.S vaccine versus placebo. The receptors originated from a person aged 18-65 years who received the Ad26.COV2.S COVID-19 vaccine or a placebo.

V gene TRBV5-5 combines with J gene TRBJ1-1; 8 bases agree with TRBD1. Germline lookup yields CDR1 SGHKS and CDR2 YYEKEE (reference sequence). The junction had 9 bases not matched to a gene; V was cut back by 3 bases and J by 5 bases. The CDR3 extends over 15 amino acids. For the CDR3, the DNA is TGTGCCAGCAGCTCTTTCCAGGGGGCCAAAACTGAAGCTTTCTTT. It translates to CASSSFQGAKTEAFF.

The gene calls are TRBV3-1 (or the pseudogene TRBV3-2) and TRBJ1-2; D unclear. Germline CDR1 LGHDT, CDR2 YNNKEL (reference sequence). Trimming took 1 base from V and 5 from J, leaving 8 bases between them. This CDR3 has 13 amino acids. The DNA for the CDR3 is TGTGCCAGCAGCCAAGGAGAAAGGTATGGCTACACCTTC. Amino acid sequence: CASSQGERYGYTF.

The V call is TRBV6-6, the J call TRBJ2-2; 14 nucleotides match TRBD2. Per the germline V gene, CDR1 is MNHNY and CDR2 is SVGAGI (reference sequence). This CDR3 is built from 16 residues. Trimming at V came to 6 bases and at J to 3 bases, leaving 3 bases not matched to a gene. The CDR3 DNA reads as TGTGCCAGCAGGGTGGGACTAGCGGGAGACACCGGGGAGCTGTTTTTT. The encoded protein is CASRVGLAGDTGELFF.

The chain employs TRBV6-5 and TRBJ2-7; 10 bases map to TRBD2. Trimming cost V 7 bases and J 0 bases; bases outside gene matches: 3. The V gene's germline CDR1 is MNHEY and CDR2 SVGAGI. The CDR3 has 14 residues. CDR3 in amino acids: CASIRLAGSYEQYF. The CDR3 coding sequence is TGTGCCAGCATTAGACTAGCGGGCTCCTACGAGCAGTACTTC.

The J gene is TRBJ2-1, the V gene TRBV7-9; TRBD2 aligns across 7 bases. Unmatched junction bases numbered 9, after V lost 5 bases and J lost 8 bases. The CDR3 extends over 14 amino acids. Germline V lookup: CDR1 SEHNR, CDR2 FQNEAQ (reference sequence). The CDR3 spells CASSVRLAGDEQFF. The CDR3 coding sequence is TGTGCCAGCAGCGTCAGACTAGCCGGCGATGAGCAGTTCTTC.

The sample holds a few counts of this clone. This chain links TRBV2 with TRBJ2-2; no definite D call. The length of the CDR3 is 13 residues. V was pared by 8 bases and J by 0 bases, with 7 bases between. CDR1 and CDR2 (germline): SNHLY, FYNNEI. CDR3: CASASSNTGELFF. CDR3 DNA sequence: TGTGCCAGCGCAAGCTCGAACACCGGGGAGCTGTTTTTT.

V and J are TRBV7-9 and TRBJ2-1, with 10 positions matching TRBD2. Germline V gene sequence: CDR1 SEHNR, CDR2 FQNEAQ (reference sequence). The ends lost 0 bases at V and 7 bases at J; junction bases unmatched: 3. The CDR3 covers 15 residues. As DNA, the CDR3 is TGTGCCAGCAGCTTAGCACTAGCGGGGCGGAATGAGCAGTTCTTC. Its protein is CASSLALAGRNEQFF.

The J gene is TRBJ2-5, the V gene TRBV30; D remains ambiguous. CDR3 length: 12 amino acids. V lost 4 bases and J lost 1, with 7 bases in between. Germline CDR1 GTSNPN, CDR2 SVGIG (reference sequence). CDR3 sequence: CAWMRRQETQYF. CDR3 DNA sequence: TGTGCCTGGATGAGGCGCCAAGAGACCCAGTACTTC.

CDR3 DNA: TGTGCCAGCTCCCGGGGGAGCGGAGAGACCCAGTACTTC. Residues: CASSRGSGETQYF. This chain joins TRBV7-9 and TRBJ2-5, with a possible D match to TRBD2 (6 bases). V shed 8 bases and J shed 4 bases, with 14 bases lying between them. Per the germline V gene, CDR1 is SEHNR and CDR2 is FQNEAQ (reference sequence). CDR3 size: 13 residues.

The chain links TRBV19 to TRBJ2-3; 8 bases are a match to TRBD2. The CDR3 totals 14 residues. Germline values: CDR1 LNHDA, CDR2 SQIVND (reference sequence). Germline trimming cut 3 bases from V and 6 bases from J; bases unmatched to any gene: 5. CDR3 bases: TGTGCCAGTAGTATCTCGACTAGCGCTGATACGCAGTATTTT. This codes for CASSISTSADTQYF.

The V gene is TRBV19, the J gene TRBJ1-5, with unresolved D. Per the germline V gene, CDR1 is LNHDA and CDR2 is SQIVND (reference sequence). CDR3 length: 13 amino acids. Trimming removed 5 bases at V and 4 bases at J, with 9 bases between. CDR3 nucleotide sequence: TGTGCCAGTAGTCAGTCAGTTAATCAGCCCCAGCATTTT. This gives the protein CASSQSVNQPQHF.

The CDR3 here is CASSPDRGLTGELFF. The CDR3, as DNA: TGTGCCAGCAGCCCGGACAGGGGGCTAACCGGGGAGCTGTTTTTT. The V gene is TRBV14, the J gene TRBJ2-2, with 11 bases fitting TRBD1. Germline V gene data show CDR1 as SGHDN and CDR2 as FVKESK. Trimming cost V 4 bases and J 5 bases; bases outside gene matches: 3. The CDR3 sequence is 15 residues long.

The chain joins TRBV11-2 to TRBJ2-7, with TRBD1 identical over 7 bases. The end of the DNA is better explained by TRBJ2-1, so the J call may be wrong. This CDR3 has 13 amino acids. CDR1 is SGHAT, CDR2 FQNNGV, per germline. The chain's CDR3 is CASSPDRNNEQFF. The CDR3 nucleotides are TGTGCCAGCAGCCCGGACAGGAACAATGAGCAGTTCTTC.

V usage is TRBV19 and J usage is TRBJ1-2; 9 bases fit TRBD1. The CDR3 totals 18 residues. J lost 0 bases, V lost 6 bases, and 14 bases had no gene match. Germline loops: CDR1 LNHDA, CDR2 SQIVND (reference sequence). The CDR3 DNA reads TGTGCCAGTAGGGATACCGGGACAGGGCCCCTAGCTAACTATGGCTACACCTTC. The encoded protein is CASRDTGTGPLANYGYTF.

The chain couples TRBV18 to TRBJ1-3; 7 positions match TRBD1. From germline, CDR1 is KGHSH and CDR2 LQKENI. The J segment lost 2 bases and the V segment lost 0 bases, leaving 7 bases of the junction unmatched. The CDR3 covers 17 residues. The CDR3 DNA sequence: TGTGCCAGCTCACCACCACAAGGCCAGGGGGCTGGAAACACCATATATTTT. The encoded protein is CASSPPQGQGAGNTIYF.

This clone was observed a few times. The V call is TRBV5-1, the J call TRBJ2-7; 7 bases match TRBD2. Germline V lookup: CDR1 SGHRS, CDR2 YFSETQ. V lost 4 bases and J lost 1; bases outside the gene matches: 8. The CDR3 runs to 15 residues. The DNA for the CDR3 is TGCGCCAGCAGCCCTATCTTGGGGGGGTCCTACGAGCAGTACTTC. This gives the protein CASSPILGGSYEQYF.

This clone was recorded a few times. V and J are TRBV4-1 and TRBJ1-5, with D unresolved. Germline lookup yields CDR1 MGHRA and CDR2 YSYEKL. This CDR3 has 15 residues. V lost 1 base, J lost 5 bases, and 12 bases lay in between. CDR3 nucleotide sequence: TGCGCCAGCAGCCAAGGTCTGGCAGATCATCAGCCCCAGCATTTT. Translation gives CASSQGLADHQPQHF.

The CDR3 nucleotides are TGTGCCAGTAGTCAAACAGGGGGCGCTTACTATGGCTACACCTTC. Translated, it gives CASSQTGGAYYGYTF. The chain uses TRBV19 and TRBJ1-2, with TRBD1 matching over 9 bases. The CDR3 is made up of 15 amino acids. With V trimmed by 5 bases and J by 3 bases, 7 bases remained unmatched. Germline V lookup: CDR1 LNHDA, CDR2 SQIVND (reference sequence).

This clone was found once. This sequence joins TRBV5-4 and TRBJ1-4, with D tentatively TRBD1 (5 bases). Germline-derived CDR1 and CDR2 are SGHNT and YYREEE (reference sequence). This CDR3 comprises 14 residues. The V end was cut by 5 bases, the J end by 4 bases, with 12 bases between. Here the CDR3 reads CASSFDRVNEKLFF. CDR3 nucleotides: TGTGCCAGCAGTTTTGACAGAGTTAATGAAAAACTGTTTTTT.

The chain joins TRBV19 to TRBJ1-2, with 12 bases fitting TRBD1. This CDR3 is built from 15 residues. The germline V gene encodes CDR1 LNHDA and CDR2 SQIVND (reference sequence). Germline trimming cut 6 bases from V and 4 bases from J; bases unmatched to any gene: 6. The CDR3 here is CASRTGTGGGYGYTF. The CDR3 nucleotides are TGTGCCAGTAGGACCGGGACAGGGGGCGGCTATGGCTACACCTTC.

V usage is TRBV4-3 and J usage is TRBJ1-6, with D possibly being TRBD1 (6 bases). Germline lookup yields CDR1 LGHNA and CDR2 YSLEER. With 0 bases removed from V and 7 bases from J, the gap between germline ends came to 10 bases. The CDR3 runs 15 residues. CDR3 protein: CASSQEGQTNSPLHF. DNA of the CDR3: TGCGCCAGCAGCCAAGAAGGACAGACAAATTCACCCCTCCACTTT.